This T cell receptor (beta chain) is from a study of blood T cell repertoires in COVID-19. The repertoire was sequenced with immunoSEQ multiplex PCR; TCRdb's copy has only in-frame clones and lacks some. The table includes 99,000 or so clones, more than 85% detected once. This CDR3 contains 14 residues. Looked up from germline, CDR1 is MGHRA and CDR2 is YSYEKL. V lost 2 bases, J lost 6 bases, and 1 base stayed unmatched. This chain links TRBV4-1 with TRBJ1-4; TRBD1 matches at 9 bases. The clonotype was recovered from a human donor in a cohort sampled during active COVID-19. The source material was peripheral blood. The CDR3: CASSQRTGDEKLFF. The CDR3 DNA follows: TGCGCCAGCAGCCAAAGGACAGGGGATGAAAAACTGTTTTTT.